Shown below are 15 T cell receptor beta chains from a single sample sequenced in a study of control samples from healthy donors and cancer patients. This table comes from immunoSEQ multiplex PCR, and its TCRdb copy is limited to in-frame clones, with some not included. The sample lists approximately 130,000 clones, around 86% seen once, with 7% to 10% in the top ten. The specimen sequenced was blood. Source of these receptors: a man in his forties in good health.

This sequence joins TRBV19 and TRBJ1-2; 7 nucleotides line up with TRBD1. V lost 3 bases to trimming and J lost 7 bases; unmatched junction nucleotides: 5. CDR3 length: 13 residues. Germline V gene sequence: CDR1 LNHDA, CDR2 SQIVND (reference sequence). The CDR3 loop is CASSMTGTAGYTF. In nucleotides, the CDR3 is TGTGCCAGTAGTATGACAGGGACAGCTGGCTACACCTTC.

The rearrangement joins TRBV19 to TRBJ1-2; the match to TRBD1 covers 8 bases. The CDR3 sequence is 14 residues long. Germline CDR1 reads LNHDA; CDR2 reads SQIVND (reference sequence). Trimming at V came to 7 bases and at J to 8 bases, leaving 12 bases not matched to a gene. CDR3 in amino acids: CASTLPGQGWGYTF. CDR3 bases: TGTGCCAGTACCCTGCCTGGACAGGGCTGGGGCTACACCTTC.

V usage is TRBV4-1 and J usage is TRBJ1-1; no definite D call. This CDR3 is built from 15 residues. Germline V gene sequence: CDR1 MGHRA, CDR2 YSYEKL. Trimming cost V 0 bases and J 8 bases, with 16 bases left between them. The CDR3 loop is CASSQDRNALNEAFF. The CDR3 bases are TGCGCCAGCAGCCAAGATCGTAACGCCCTGAACGAAGCTTTCTTT.

The chain carries TRBV18 and TRBJ2-2; D is uncertain. The CDR3 totals 14 residues. V was trimmed by 1 base and J by 3 bases, leaving 6 bases between them. CDR1 and CDR2 (germline): KGHSH, LQKENI. The chain's CDR3 is CASSPQTDTGELFF. The CDR3, as DNA: TGTGCCAGCTCACCACAGACCGACACCGGGGAGCTGTTTTTT.

V usage is TRBV2 and J usage is TRBJ1-2, with D unclear. The CDR3 runs 14 residues. Trimming took off 6 bases at V and 0 bases at J, with 11 bases between the two ends. Germline V gives CDR1 SNHLY, CDR2 FYNNEI. CDR3 nucleotides: TGTGCCAGCAGGAGTTACAACACTAACTATGGCTACACCTTC. Its protein is CASRSYNTNYGYTF.

The gene calls are TRBV7-8 and TRBJ2-4; D gene uncertain. The germline gives CDR1 SGHVS, CDR2 FQNEAQ. The CDR3 extends over 19 amino acids. The V gene lost 2 bases and the J gene lost 1 base, with 21 bases spanning the gap. The chain's CDR3 is CASSLSSKIGLMAKNIQYF. CDR3 DNA: TGTGCCAGCAGCTTAAGTAGTAAGATAGGCCTTATGGCCAAAAACATTCAGTACTTC.

The chain couples TRBV7-8 to TRBJ1-5, with no clear D. Between the trimmed V and J ends, which lost 0 bases and 9 bases, there was a span of 12 bases. In germline, CDR1 is SGHVS, CDR2 FQNEAQ. This CDR3 spans 14 amino acids. The CDR3 is CASSLAQSRAPQHF. CDR3 sequence (DNA): TGTGCCAGCAGCTTAGCTCAGAGTCGGGCGCCCCAGCATTTT.

The chain uses TRBV7-9 and TRBJ1-1; 8 nucleotides line up with TRBD1. J was trimmed by 1 base and V by 8 bases; bases with no gene match: 6. CDR3 length: 14 residues. Germline V gives CDR1 SEHNR, CDR2 FQNEAQ (reference sequence). The CDR3 bases are TGTGCCAGCGGACGTCAGGGGGCGAACACTGAAGCTTTCTTT. Its translation is CASGRQGANTEAFF.

The chain is built from TRBV19 and TRBJ1-5, with TRBD1 matching 7 bases. The CDR3 is made up of 14 amino acids. Trimming cost V 7 bases and J 1 base; bases outside gene matches: 4. Germline assignment: CDR1 LNHDA and CDR2 SQIVND (reference sequence). The CDR3 here is CASTPGGSNQPQHF. In nucleotides, the CDR3 is TGTGCCAGTACCCCAGGGGGGAGCAATCAGCCCCAGCATTTT.

The chain carries TRBV6-5 and TRBJ2-2; 10 bases map to TRBD1. With V trimmed by 7 bases and J by 3 bases, 5 bases remained unmatched. Germline CDR1 MNHEY, CDR2 SVGAGI. The CDR3 length is 15 residues. The CDR3 DNA sequence: TGTGCCAGCAATAGACAGGGGGCCGACACCGGGGAGCTGTTTTTT. As protein: CASNRQGADTGELFF.

The chain has TRBV5-6 and TRBJ1-1, with a possible D match to TRBD1 (5 bases). This CDR3 region has 18 residues. Trimming took 1 base from V and 4 from J, leaving 23 bases between them. Per the germline V gene, CDR1 is SGHDT and CDR2 is YYEEEE. The CDR3 bases are TGTGCCAGCAGCTTGAGCGCCAGGGTCAGATATCTGAGCACTGAAGCTTTCTTT. This encodes CASSLSARVRYLSTEAFF. Drawing the rest from reference TRBV5-6 and TRBJ1-1, the complete variable domain is DAGVTQSPTHLIKTRGQQVTLRCSPKSGHDTVSWYQQALGQGPQFIFQYYEEEERQRGNFPDRFSGHQFPNYSSELNVNALLLGDSALYLCASSLSARVRYLSTEAFFGQGTRLTVV.

The J gene is TRBJ1-2, the V gene TRBV6-5, with 7 bases that match TRBD1. Germline V gives CDR1 MNHEY, CDR2 SVGAGI. V was clipped by 6 bases and J by 8 bases; unmatched bases: 9. This CDR3 has 13 residues. The CDR3 spells CASSSRRGLGYTF. The CDR3 DNA reads TGTGCCAGCAGCTCCCGCAGGGGGTTAGGCTACACCTTC.

V is TRBV6-5 and J is TRBJ2-7, with D hard to call. Germline assignment: CDR1 MNHEY and CDR2 SVGAGI. Deletions cut 6 bases from V and 2 bases from J, with 8 bases between. The CDR3 contains 12 residues. This CDR3 reads CASSISTYEQYF. CDR3 nucleotide sequence: TGTGCCAGCAGCATCTCTACCTACGAGCAGTACTTC.

The rearrangement uses TRBV5-1 and TRBJ1-2, with TRBD1 matching 7 bases. Germline CDR1 SGHRS, CDR2 YFSETQ. The junction had 6 bases not matched to a gene; V was cut back by 1 base and J by 3 bases. The CDR3 contains 15 residues. CDR3 DNA sequence: TGCGCCAGCAGCTTGACCACAGGGGCGGACTATGGCTACACCTTC. It encodes CASSLTTGADYGYTF. The full variable domain, completed using reference TRBV5-1 and TRBJ1-2, is KAGVTQTPRYLIKTRGQQVTLSCSPISGHRSVSWYQQTPGQGLQFLFEYFSETQRNKGNFPGRFSGRQFSNSRSEMNVSTLELGDSALYLCASSLTTGADYGYTFGSGTRLTVV.

This clone was counted a few times. The chain combines TRBV24-1 with TRBJ1-5; 7 nucleotides match TRBD1. Germline CDR1 is KGHDR and CDR2 is SFDVKD. The ends lost 4 bases at V and 0 bases at J; junction bases unmatched: 8. The CDR3 runs to 17 residues. CDR3 residues: CATSETRDSFSNQPQHF. CDR3 nucleotide sequence: TGTGCCACCAGTGAAACTCGGGACAGTTTTAGCAATCAGCCCCAGCATTTT.